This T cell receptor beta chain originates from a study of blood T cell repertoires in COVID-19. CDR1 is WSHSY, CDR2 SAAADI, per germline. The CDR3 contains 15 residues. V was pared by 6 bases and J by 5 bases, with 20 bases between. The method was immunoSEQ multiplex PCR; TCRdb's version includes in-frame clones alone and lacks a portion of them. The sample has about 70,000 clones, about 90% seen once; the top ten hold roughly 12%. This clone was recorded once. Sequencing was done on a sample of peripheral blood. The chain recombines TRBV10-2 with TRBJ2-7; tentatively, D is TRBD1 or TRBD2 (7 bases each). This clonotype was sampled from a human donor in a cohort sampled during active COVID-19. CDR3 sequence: CASREGQPGGNEQYF. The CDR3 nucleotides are TGCGCCAGCAGGGAGGGACAGCCGGGGGGCAACGAGCAGTACTTC.